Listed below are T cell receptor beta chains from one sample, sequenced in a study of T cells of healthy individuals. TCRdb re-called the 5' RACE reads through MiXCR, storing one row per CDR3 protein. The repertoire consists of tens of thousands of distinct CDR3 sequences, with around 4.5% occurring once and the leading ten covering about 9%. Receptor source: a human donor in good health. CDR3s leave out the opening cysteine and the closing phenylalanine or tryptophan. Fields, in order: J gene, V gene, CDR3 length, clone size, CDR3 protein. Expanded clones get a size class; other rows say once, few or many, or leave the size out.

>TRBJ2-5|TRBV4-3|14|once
TSSQGGGPGQETQY
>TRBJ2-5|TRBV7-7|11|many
ASTGRGEETQY
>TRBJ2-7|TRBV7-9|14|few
ASSSAGHRGRYEQY
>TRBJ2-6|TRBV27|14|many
ASSLEWVSGANVLT
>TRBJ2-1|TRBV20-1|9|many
SAWGTNEQF
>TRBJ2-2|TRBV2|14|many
ASSAVTGVGTGELF
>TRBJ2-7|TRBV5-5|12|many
ASSADRVGYEQY
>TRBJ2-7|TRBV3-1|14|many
ASSQAPGQTSDEQY
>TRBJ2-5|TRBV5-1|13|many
ASSLWGGHQETQY
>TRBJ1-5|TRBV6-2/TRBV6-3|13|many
ASSYSRGPGGPQH
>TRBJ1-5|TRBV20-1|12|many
SAPTAGSNQPQH
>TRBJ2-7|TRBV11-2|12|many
ASSLDWGGNEQY
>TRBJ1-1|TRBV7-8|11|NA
ASSTGFYTEAF
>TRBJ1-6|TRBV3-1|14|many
ASSQEAVGAYSPLH
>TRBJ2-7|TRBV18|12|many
ASSPHPRQGEQY
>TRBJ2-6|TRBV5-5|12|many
ASSSGDGANVLT
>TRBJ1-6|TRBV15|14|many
ATSTGKDRQGSPLH
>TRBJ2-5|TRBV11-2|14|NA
ASSFLSGGNQETQY
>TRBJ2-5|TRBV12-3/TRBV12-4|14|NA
ASSFRRTSGQETQY
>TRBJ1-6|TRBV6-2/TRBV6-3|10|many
ASSYANSPLH
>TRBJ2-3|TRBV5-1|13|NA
ASSFGGASTDTQY
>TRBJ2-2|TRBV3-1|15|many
ASTKDATPPGTGELF
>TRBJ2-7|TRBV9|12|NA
ASSVTGPSYEQY
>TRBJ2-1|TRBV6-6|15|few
ASSYELAGPSYNEQF
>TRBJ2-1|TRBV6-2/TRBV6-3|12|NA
ASSRLAGYNEQF
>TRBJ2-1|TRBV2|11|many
ASEESSYNEQF
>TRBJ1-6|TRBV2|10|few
ASGLGSSPLH
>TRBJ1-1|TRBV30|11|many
AWSAQANTEAF
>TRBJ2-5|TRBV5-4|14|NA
ASSLEEYSHQETQY
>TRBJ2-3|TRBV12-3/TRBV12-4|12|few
ASSTTLGLDTQY
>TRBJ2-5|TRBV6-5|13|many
ASSYRALLGETQY
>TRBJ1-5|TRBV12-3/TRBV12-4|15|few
ASSLAGTGGIDQPQH
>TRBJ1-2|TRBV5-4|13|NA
ASSRGGVESYGYT
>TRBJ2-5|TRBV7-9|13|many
ASSSGTPFARTQY
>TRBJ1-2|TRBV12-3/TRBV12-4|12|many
ASSYIDRHSGYT
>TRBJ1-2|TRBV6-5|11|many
ARHRGGTYGYT
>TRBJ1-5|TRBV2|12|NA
ASSDPRANQPQH
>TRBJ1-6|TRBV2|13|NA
ASNRRQGGKSPLH
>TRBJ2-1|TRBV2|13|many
ASSELVGYYNEQF
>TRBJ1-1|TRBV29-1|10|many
SVDTGNTEAF
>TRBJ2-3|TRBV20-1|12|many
SARPHLRTDTQY
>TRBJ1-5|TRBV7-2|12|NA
ASSLQGGGQPQH
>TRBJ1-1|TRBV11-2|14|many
ASSRHRGTGDPEAF